The clone carrying this T cell receptor (beta chain) was recorded many times. These data come from a study of T cells in Graves' hyperthyroidism and ophthalmopathy. Thyroid ultrasound, orbital computed tomography, clinical symptoms, and serum thyroxine and TRAb underpinned diagnoses. Template material for amplifying TCR beta CDR3 regions consisted of RNA transcripts. During a first-round RT-PCR of the TCR CDR3, the HTBI primer set was used. TCRdb redid the calling of the multiplex PCR reads with MiXCR, one entry per CDR3 protein. The sample contains 490,000 or so distinct CDR3 sequences, 15% to 20% of which appear only once. The receptor comes from a woman aged 25 to 45 with Graves' ophthalmopathy. Sequencing was performed on blood.

CDR3: CASSPRGGHQETQYF. CDR3 sequence (DNA): TGTGCCAGCAGCCCCCGAGGGGGACACCAAGAGACCCAGTACTTC. The chain recombines TRBV28 with TRBJ2-5, with D possibly being TRBD1 (6 bases). Germline CDR1 and CDR2: MDHEN and SYDVKM. The CDR3 is made up of 15 amino acids. Trimming stripped 6 bases from V and 0 bases from J, with 14 bases between.